Shown below are 10 T cell receptor beta chains from a single sample sequenced in a study of monozygotic twins with inflammatory bowel disease. TCRdb derives one entry per CDR3 protein from the 5' RACE reads, leaving out DNA. This table holds about 93,000 distinct CDR3 sequences. The source material was blood. The source of these receptors is a human donor with ulcerative colitis or Crohn's disease, or a healthy co-twin of an affected twin (not recorded which).

The J gene is TRBJ1-2, the V gene TRBV5-6. CDR1 and CDR2 (germline): SGHDT, YYEEEE. The CDR3 runs 13 residues. This CDR3 is CASSLASAYGYTF.

This chain uses TRBV7-6 with TRBJ2-5. This CDR3 has 14 amino acids. Germline loops: CDR1 SGHVS, CDR2 FNYEAQ. CDR3 residues: CASSFSGVQETQYF.

V usage is TRBV28 and J usage is TRBJ2-7; with no DNA, the TCRdb D assignment of TRBD2 cannot be verified. The CDR3 has 17 residues. Germline CDR1 is MDHEN and CDR2 is SYDVKM. This chain's CDR3 is CASSSLPRSRGHYEQYF.

The rearrangement joins TRBV5-1 to TRBJ1-6; TCRdb lists TRBD1, though no DNA is available to test this call. Looked up from germline, CDR1 is SGHRS and CDR2 is YFSETQ. The CDR3 is 18 amino acids. The CDR3 sequence is CASRRNRDGPLSNSPLHF.

Frequency places this clonotype as medium-sized (0.01 to 0.1%). The chain's CDR3 is CASSLHSNQPQHF. This sequence joins TRBV7-9 and TRBJ1-5. The CDR3 sequence is 13 residues long. Germline V gene lookup returns CDR1 SEHNR and CDR2 FQNEAQ (reference sequence).

Here the CDR3 reads CASSLHPRQESSGQFF. V usage is TRBV7-9 and J usage is TRBJ2-1; lacking DNA, the TRBD1 call made by TCRdb goes unchecked. The CDR3 spans 16 residues. CDR1 and CDR2 from the germline V gene are SEHNR and FQNEAQ (reference sequence). Together with reference TRBV7-9 and TRBJ2-1, the CDR3 gives the full variable domain: DTGVSQNPRHKITKRGQNVTFRCDPISEHNRLYWYRQTLGQGPEFLTYFQNEAQLEKSRLLSDRFSAERPKGSFSTLEIQRTEQGDSAMYLCASSLHPRQESSGQFFGPGTRLTVL.

The chain combines TRBV12-3 or TRBV12-4 with TRBJ1-1; TCRdb indicates TRBD1, and absent DNA this call remains unverified. The CDR3 loop spans 14 amino acids. The CDR3 is CASSLLGRDTEAFF.

The chain has TRBV6-1 and TRBJ2-3. CDR3 length: 15 residues. Germline V gene sequence: CDR1 MNHNS, CDR2 SASEGT. This CDR3 is CATGTATYSTDTQYF.

The chain links TRBV20-1 to TRBJ1-2; with no DNA, the TCRdb D assignment of TRBD1 cannot be verified. CDR1 and CDR2 (germline): DFQATT, SNEGSKA (reference sequence). CDR3 length: 13 amino acids. The CDR3 spells CSAARTGNYGYTF.

This sequence joins TRBV7-9 and TRBJ1-5; TCRdb outputs TRBD1, but without DNA this stays unchecked. CDR1 and CDR2 from the germline V gene are SEHNR and FQNEAQ (reference sequence). This CDR3 is 12 amino acids long. Here the CDR3 reads CASSFPGQPQHF.